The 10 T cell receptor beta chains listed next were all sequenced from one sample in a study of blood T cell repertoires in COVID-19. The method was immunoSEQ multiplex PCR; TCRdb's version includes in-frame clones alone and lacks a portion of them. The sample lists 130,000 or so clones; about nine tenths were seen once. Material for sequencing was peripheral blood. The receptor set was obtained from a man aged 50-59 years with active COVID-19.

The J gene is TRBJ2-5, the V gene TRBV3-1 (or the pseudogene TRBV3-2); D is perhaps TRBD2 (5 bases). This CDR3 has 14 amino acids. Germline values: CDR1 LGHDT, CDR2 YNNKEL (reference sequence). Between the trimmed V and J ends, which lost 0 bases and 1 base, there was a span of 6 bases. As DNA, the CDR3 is TGTGCCAGCAGCCAAGAACTAGGCCAAGAGACCCAGTACTTC. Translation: CASSQELGQETQYF.

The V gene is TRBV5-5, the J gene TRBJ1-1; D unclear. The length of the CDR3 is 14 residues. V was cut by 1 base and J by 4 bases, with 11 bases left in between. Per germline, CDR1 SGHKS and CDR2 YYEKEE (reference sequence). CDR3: CASSLFPGSTEAFF. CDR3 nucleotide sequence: TGTGCCAGCAGCTTGTTTCCGGGGTCCACTGAAGCTTTCTTT.

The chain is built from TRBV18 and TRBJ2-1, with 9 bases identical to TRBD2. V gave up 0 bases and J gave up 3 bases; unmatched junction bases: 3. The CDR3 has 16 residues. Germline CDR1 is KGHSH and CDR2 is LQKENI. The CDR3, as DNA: TGTGCCAGCTCACCACCACAAGCGGGGGGCTACAATGAGCAGTTCTTC. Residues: CASSPPQAGGYNEQFF.

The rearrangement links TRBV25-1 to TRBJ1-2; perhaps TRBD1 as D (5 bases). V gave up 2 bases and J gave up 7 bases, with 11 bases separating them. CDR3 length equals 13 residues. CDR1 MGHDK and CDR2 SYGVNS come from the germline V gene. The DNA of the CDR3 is TGTGCCAGCAGTGAAGGGGGGAGTCCTGGCTACACCTTC. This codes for CASSEGGSPGYTF.

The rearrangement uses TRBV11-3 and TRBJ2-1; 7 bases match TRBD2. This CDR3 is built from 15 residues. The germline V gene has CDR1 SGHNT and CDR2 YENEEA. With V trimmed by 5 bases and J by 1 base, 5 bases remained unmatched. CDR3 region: CASSRGGTSYNEQFF. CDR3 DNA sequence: TGTGCCAGCAGCCGCGGGGGAACTTCCTACAATGAGCAGTTCTTC.

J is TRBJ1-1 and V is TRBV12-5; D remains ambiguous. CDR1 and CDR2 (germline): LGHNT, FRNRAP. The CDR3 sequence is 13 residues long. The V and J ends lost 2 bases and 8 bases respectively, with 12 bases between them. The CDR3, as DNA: TGTGCTAGTGGTTTGAGGCGGGTCCCCGAAGCTTTCTTT. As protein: CASGLRRVPEAFF.

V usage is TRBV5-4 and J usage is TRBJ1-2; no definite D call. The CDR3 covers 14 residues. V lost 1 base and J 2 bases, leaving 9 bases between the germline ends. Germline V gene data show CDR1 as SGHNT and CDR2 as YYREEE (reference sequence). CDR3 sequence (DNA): TGTGCCAGCAGCTTGATTTTCGGGAACTATGGCTACACCTTC. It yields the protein CASSLIFGNYGYTF.

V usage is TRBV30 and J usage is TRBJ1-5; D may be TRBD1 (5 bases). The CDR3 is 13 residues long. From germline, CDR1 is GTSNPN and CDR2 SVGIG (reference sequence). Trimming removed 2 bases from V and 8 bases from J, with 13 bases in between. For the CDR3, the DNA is TGTGCCTGGAGTACGACAACAGGTAAGCCCCAGCATTTT. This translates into CAWSTTTGKPQHF.

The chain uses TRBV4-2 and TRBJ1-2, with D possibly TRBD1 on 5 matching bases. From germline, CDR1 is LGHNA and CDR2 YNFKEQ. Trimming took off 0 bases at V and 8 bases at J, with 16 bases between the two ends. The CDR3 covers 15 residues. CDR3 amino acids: CASSQEGLGGGGYTF. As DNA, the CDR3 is TGTGCCAGCAGCCAAGAGGGGCTGGGGGGAGGGGGCTACACCTTC.

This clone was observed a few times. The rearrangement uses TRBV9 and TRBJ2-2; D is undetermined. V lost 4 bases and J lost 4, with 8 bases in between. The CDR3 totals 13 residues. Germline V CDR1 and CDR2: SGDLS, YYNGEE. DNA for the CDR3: TGTGCCAGCAGCTCTGGAGTCACCGGGGAGCTGTTTTTT. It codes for CASSSGVTGELFF.